This T cell receptor beta chain emerged from a study of glioma-infiltrating T cells after dendritic cell vaccination (dated by TCRdb to between 2015 and 2016). Some background on the complete study: The cohort included around 15 glioblastoma patients drawn from Phase I and II dendritic cell vaccination trials, of whom 9 were newly diagnosed and 6 had recurrent disease. Survival after dendritic cell vaccination was correlated with TCR sequencing metrics such as TIL content and the overlap between tumor and blood repertoires. The vaccine was prepared from monocyte-derived dendritic cells that were cultured for roughly seven days with IL-4 and GM-CSF and then pulsed overnight with autologous tumor lysate. Deep sequencing of TCR beta CDR3 regions was used to quantify tumor-infiltrating lymphocyte content and compare tumor and blood repertoires in dendritic cell-vaccinated glioblastoma patients. Between the early 2000s and the early 2010s, the patients were given dendritic cell vaccination pulsed with autologous tumor lysate. Three intradermal dendritic cell vaccine injections were administered to patients at biweekly intervals in the arm below the axilla.

Patients were selected for having adequate residual fresh-frozen tumor tissue and more than two years of available survival data. None of the glioblastoma patients carried an isocitrate dehydrogenase mutation, although molecular status otherwise varied. PBMC collection took place before vaccination, two weeks after the third vaccination, and at tumor progression if progression occurred. The Qiagen DNeasy Blood extraction Kit was used to extract genomic DNA. TCRB CDR3 regions were amplified from 1.5 to 2 ug genomic DNA, or all available DNA if less, using the immunoSEQ assay. The multiplex PCR employed 60 forward primers targeting TCR V beta segments and 13 reverse primers targeting J beta segments. To estimate reads per starting template, synthetic control templates were spiked into each sample at limiting dilution. Reads of 87 bp were generated by sequencing on the Illumina HiSeq System. Turning to the authors' computational methods: PCR and sequencing errors were removed by merging closely related sequences with a nearest neighbor algorithm. TCR overlap was measured as the percentage of unique tumor TCR beta sequences also present in the same patient's peripheral blood. The table was pulled from immuneACCESS by TCRdb, which kept in-frame rearrangements only. Such tables lose some clones; where checked, under half of the loss comes from unresolved V genes, and the rest has no known cause. For V, J and clone size, that table is used; D and trimming come from the DNA. The sample table holds approximately 100,000 clones, of which 80% to 90% were seen once. Around 12% of the sample goes to the ten largest clones.

Comment on this clone: The antigen this receptor binds is unknown. No per-base quality is available; no much larger clone lies one base away.

Study-level results and caveats: The cohort was small and heterogeneous, and full blood and tumor sets were available for few patients, with initial-recurrent tumor pairs available for even fewer patients. No direct relationship between TCR clonality and survival was found, suggesting a diverse polyclonal response may matter. The three-group TCR overlap response model was described as speculative and requiring prospective validation. After dendritic cell vaccination, a higher estimated pretreatment TIL content predicted longer time to progression and overall survival.

The germline ends are 12 bases apart after V is trimmed by 4 bases and J by 6 bases. The germline V gene (reference sequence) supplies CDR1 GTSNPN and CDR2 SVGIG. The CDR3 numbers 13 residues from cysteine through phenylalanine. This entry keeps only the CDR3 DNA: 39 bases, framed from base 1. The receptor comes from a human donor with glioblastoma. The sample in question was blood, obtained before dendritic cell vaccination. This sequence uses TRBV30 and TRBJ1-4, with TRBD1 tentatively as D gene (6 bases match). For the CDR3, the sequence is CAWNPRGYEKLFF. The bases are TGTGCCTGGAACCCCAGGGGCTATGAAAAACTGTTTTTT.